This T cell receptor (beta chain) is from a study of shared clonotypes between healthy human individuals. The CDR3 is 13 amino acids. CDR1 LNHDA and CDR2 SQIVND come from the germline V gene (reference sequence). Deletions cut 6 bases from V and 5 bases from J, with 10 bases between. As regards this clone: What it binds is unknown.

Here immunoSEQ multiplex PCR was the method, and the copy in TCRdb shows in-frame clones only, minus some. This sample has about 2.3 million clones, with 93% found just once. Study-wide results and limits: Clonotypes shared by all four sorted-subset donors had higher generation probabilities than non-shared clonotypes. Incompleteness in sorted-subset sequencing, despite large depth, was shown by rarefaction.

This receptor was obtained from a man aged 18 to 30 in good health. Some clones in this sample may be carry-over from other donors' samples. The chain recombines TRBV19 with TRBJ2-2; D is possibly TRBD2 (6 bases). Sequencing input: naive CD4+ T cells from PBMCs. The subset here: CD45RA+ positively selected. The CDR3 DNA follows: TGTGCCAGTAGGGGAGGAGGTACCGGGGAGCTGTTTTTT. Protein: CASRGGGTGELFF.